This is a list of T cell receptor beta chains from one sample in a study of shared clonotypes between healthy human individuals. Here immunoSEQ multiplex PCR was the method, and the copy in TCRdb shows in-frame clones only, minus some. Found here are 2 million to 2.5 million clones, roughly 90% of them singletons; the top ten hold around 0.4%. Material: naive CD4+ T cells from PBMCs. The receptor source for this set is a man younger than 30 in good health. Some clones in this sample may be carry-over from other donors' samples. CDR3s include the opening cysteine and the closing phenylalanine or tryptophan. The D gene is left open where the match is weak. Size values are once, few and many counts, or a class for expanded clones, and some rows have none.

V: TRBV28
D: TRBD1
J: TRBJ1-2
size: once
CDR3: CASSKQGAYSYGYTF
DNA: TGTGCCAGCAGTAAACAGGGGGCGTACAGCTATGGCTACACCTTC

V: TRBV4-3
D: -
J: TRBJ1-2
size: -
CDR3: CASSQGFGGGALNYGYTF
DNA: TGCGCCAGCAGCCAAGGCTTCGGTGGGGGGGCACTTAACTATGGCTACACCTTC

V: TRBV14
D: -
J: TRBJ1-2
size: -
CDR3: CASSQVGGVPGYGYTF
DNA: TGTGCCAGCAGCCAAGTGGGGGGAGTCCCGGGCTATGGCTACACCTTC

V: TRBV5-4
D: -
J: TRBJ1-4
size: -
CDR3: CASSKDSATNEKLFF
DNA: TGTGCCAGCAGCAAGGACAGTGCAACTAATGAAAAACTGTTTTTT

V: TRBV2
D: -
J: TRBJ1-4
size: -
CDR3: CASILRADEKLFF
DNA: TGTGCCAGCATTCTTAGGGCAGATGAAAAACTGTTTTTT

V: TRBV7-9
D: -
J: TRBJ2-7
size: -
CDR3: CASSLAVATASYEQYF
DNA: TGTGCCAGCAGCTTAGCGGTTGCGACAGCTAGCTACGAGCAGTACTTC

V: TRBV18
D: TRBD1
J: TRBJ2-5
size: -
CDR3: CASSPPTGGAKGETQYF
DNA: TGTGCCAGCTCACCACCGACAGGGGGCGCGAAGGGGGAGACCCAGTACTTC

V: TRBV14
D: -
J: TRBJ1-3
size: -
CDR3: CASSRTYTGNTIYF
DNA: TGTGCCAGCAGCCGGACCTACACAGGAAACACCATATATTTT

V: TRBV6-5
D: -
J: TRBJ2-5
size: -
CDR3: CASSYSMVHQETQYF
DNA: TGTGCCAGCAGTTACTCGATGGTGCACCAAGAGACCCAGTACTTC

V: TRBV7-9
D: -
J: TRBJ1-5
size: -
CDR3: CASSLGEGTRPQHF
DNA: TGTGCCAGCAGCCTCGGGGAGGGGACTCGGCCCCAGCATTTT

V: TRBV25-1
D: -
J: TRBJ1-1
size: -
CDR3: CASIGGVVQTLGTEAFF
DNA: TGTGCCAGCATAGGGGGAGTCGTCCAGACTCTCGGGACTGAAGCTTTCTTT

V: TRBV28
D: -
J: TRBJ1-2
size: few
CDR3: CASSLQDGYTF
DNA: TGTGCCAGCAGTTTGCAGGACGGCTACACCTTC

V: TRBV18
D: TRBD2
J: TRBJ2-3
size: -
CDR3: CASSPPKLAALDTQYF
DNA: TGTGCCAGCTCACCACCTAAGCTAGCGGCCTTAGATACGCAGTATTTT

V: TRBV7-9
D: TRBD1
J: TRBJ1-3
size: -
CDR3: CASSLSGGSGNTIYF
DNA: TGTGCCAGCAGCTTATCAGGGGGATCTGGAAACACCATATATTTT

V: TRBV12-5
D: -
J: TRBJ1-2
size: -
CDR3: CASALDPKSGYTF
DNA: TGTGCTAGTGCCCTGGACCCAAAGAGCGGCTACACCTTC

V: TRBV19
D: TRBD2
J: TRBJ2-2
size: -
CDR3: CASSIPSWGSSGRPNTGELFF
DNA: TGTGCCAGTAGTATACCCTCATGGGGGTCTAGCGGGAGGCCAAACACCGGGGAGCTGTTTTTT

V: TRBV2
D: TRBD2
J: TRBJ2-7
size: -
CDR3: CASTERGFVFEQYF
DNA: TGTGCCAGCACCGAGCGGGGGTTTGTATTCGAGCAGTACTTC

V: TRBV4-2
D: TRBD2
J: TRBJ2-7
size: -
CDR3: CASSQVFSGTTYEQYF
DNA: TGTGCCAGCAGCCAGGTATTTAGCGGGACGACCTACGAGCAGTACTTC

V: TRBV14
D: -
J: TRBJ2-1
size: -
CDR3: CASSRGGPISSYNEQFF
DNA: TGTGCCAGCAGCCGAGGCGGGCCTATCTCCTCCTACAATGAGCAGTTCTTC

V: TRBV10-3
D: TRBD2
J: TRBJ2-1
size: -
CDR3: CATLRLAGANEQFF
DNA: TGTGCCACCCTACGACTAGCGGGAGCCAATGAGCAGTTCTTC

V: TRBV10-3
D: TRBD1
J: TRBJ2-1
size: -
CDR3: CAISSMGQGMGGTYNEQFF
DNA: TGTGCCATCAGTTCAATGGGACAGGGCATGGGGGGAACATACAATGAGCAGTTCTTC

V: TRBV29-1
D: -
J: TRBJ2-1
size: -
CDR3: CSVLAGFSYNEQFF
DNA: TGCAGCGTTCTCGCGGGATTCTCCTACAATGAGCAGTTCTTC

V: TRBV7-2
D: TRBD2
J: TRBJ2-7
size: once
CDR3: CASSLGTRNEQYF
DNA: TGTGCCAGCAGCTTAGGGACTAGAAACGAGCAGTACTTC

V: TRBV7-9
D: -
J: TRBJ2-7
size: -
CDR3: CASSARYGDFSEQYF
DNA: TGTGCCAGCAGCGCCCGATATGGCGATTTTTCCGAGCAGTACTTC

V: TRBV10-3
D: -
J: TRBJ1-1
size: -
CDR3: CAIRILMNTEAFF
DNA: TGTGCCATCAGGATACTAATGAACACTGAAGCTTTCTTT

V: TRBV4-2
D: TRBD1
J: TRBJ2-7
size: -
CDR3: CASNFGTGGTYEQYF
DNA: TGTGCCAGCAATTTCGGGACAGGAGGGACCTACGAGCAGTACTTC

V: TRBV5-1
D: -
J: TRBJ2-2
size: once
CDR3: CASSFAGEGNTGELFF
DNA: TGCGCCAGCAGCTTTGCAGGGGAGGGGAACACCGGGGAGCTGTTTTTT

V: TRBV6-1
D: -
J: TRBJ1-2
size: -
CDR3: CATRGLDYGYTF
DNA: TGTGCCACCAGGGGATTGGACTATGGCTACACCTTC

V: TRBV6-1
D: -
J: TRBJ1-2
size: -
CDR3: CASRDFGYTF
DNA: TGTGCCAGCAGGGACTTTGGCTACACCTTC

V: TRBV2
D: TRBD1
J: TRBJ1-5
size: -
CDR3: CASSEGDRGLMIVQPQHF
DNA: TGTGCCAGCAGTGAAGGGGACAGGGGCCTCATGATCGTTCAGCCCCAGCATTTT

V: TRBV28
D: -
J: TRBJ1-1
size: -
CDR3: CASRATGTIFKAFF
DNA: TGTGCCAGCAGGGCGACCGGGACAATTTTTAAAGCTTTCTTT

V: TRBV5-1
D: -
J: TRBJ2-6
size: -
CDR3: CASSLGEENWANVLTF
DNA: TGCGCCAGCAGCTTAGGGGAGGAGAACTGGGCCAACGTCCTGACTTTC

V: TRBV5-5
D: -
J: TRBJ2-5
size: -
CDR3: CASSPSGETQYF
DNA: TGTGCCAGCAGCCCCTCGGGTGAGACCCAGTACTTC

V: TRBV19
D: TRBD1
J: TRBJ2-5
size: -
CDR3: CASSIRQGGTQYF
DNA: TGTGCCAGTAGTATCCGACAGGGTGGGACCCAGTACTTC

V: TRBV29-1
D: -
J: TRBJ1-6
size: -
CDR3: CSVSQSSDSPLHF
DNA: TGCAGCGTTAGTCAATCTAGCGATTCACCCCTCCACTTT

V: TRBV30
D: TRBD1
J: TRBJ2-1
size: -
CDR3: CAWSGDRNGEQFF
DNA: TGTGCCTGGAGTGGGGACAGAAACGGTGAGCAGTTCTTC

V: TRBV7-9
D: TRBD1
J: TRBJ1-1
size: few
CDR3: CASSRLGQPNTEAFF
DNA: TGTGCCAGCAGCCGACTGGGACAGCCGAACACTGAAGCTTTCTTT

V: TRBV28
D: -
J: TRBJ1-4
size: -
CDR3: CASSFGEKLFF
DNA: TGTGCCAGCAGTTTTGGGGAAAAACTGTTTTTT

V: TRBV10-3
D: -
J: TRBJ2-2
size: -
CDR3: CAIRSGLSGELFF
DNA: TGTGCCATCAGGAGCGGCCTGTCCGGGGAGCTGTTTTTT

V: TRBV1
D: -
J: TRBJ2-2
size: -
CDR3: CTSSLRGRGDTGELFF
DNA: TGCACCAGCAGCCTGAGAGGAAGAGGGGACACCGGGGAGCTGTTTTTT

V: TRBV4-3
D: TRBD2
J: TRBJ2-1
size: -
CDR3: CASSPLAGGPGEQFF
DNA: TGCGCCAGCAGCCCGCTAGCGGGAGGGCCGGGTGAGCAGTTCTTC

V: TRBV5-6
D: TRBD2
J: TRBJ2-1
size: -
CDR3: CASSTGTSGRVSYNEQFF
DNA: TGTGCCAGCAGCACGGGGACTAGCGGGAGGGTGTCCTACAATGAGCAGTTCTTC

V: TRBV15
D: -
J: TRBJ2-1
size: -
CDR3: CATSRGPADYNEQFF
DNA: TGTGCCACCAGCAGAGGGCCAGCGGACTACAATGAGCAGTTCTTC

V: TRBV7-6
D: -
J: TRBJ2-1
size: -
CDR3: CASSALSRGGSYNEQFF
DNA: TGTGCCAGCAGCGCCCTCTCCCGGGGTGGCTCCTACAATGAGCAGTTCTTC

V: TRBV27
D: TRBD2
J: TRBJ2-7
size: -
CDR3: CASSPTRLADVYEQYF
DNA: TGTGCCAGCAGTCCGACTCGACTAGCGGACGTCTACGAGCAGTACTTC

V: TRBV28
D: -
J: TRBJ1-1
size: -
CDR3: CASSPTFHTEAFF
DNA: TGTGCCAGCAGTCCCACTTTTCACACTGAAGCTTTCTTT

V: TRBV7-9
D: -
J: TRBJ2-3
size: -
CDR3: CASSLASIEAQYF
DNA: TGTGCCAGCAGCTTAGCATCCATAGAGGCGCAGTATTTT

V: TRBV5-1
D: TRBD1
J: TRBJ2-1
size: -
CDR3: CASSSGQQYNEQFF
DNA: TGCGCCAGCAGCTCGGGACAGCAATACAATGAGCAGTTCTTC

V: TRBV11-2
D: -
J: TRBJ2-1
size: -
CDR3: CASSLLGGEQFF
DNA: TGTGCCAGCAGCCTTTTAGGAGGAGAGCAGTTCTTC

V: TRBV9
D: TRBD1
J: TRBJ1-2
size: once
CDR3: CASSDGTGTGMSYTF
DNA: TGTGCCAGCAGCGATGGGACAGGGACCGGGATGAGCTACACCTTC

V: TRBV28
D: -
J: TRBJ1-2
size: -
CDR3: CASSLLLTSHYGYTF
DNA: TGTGCCAGCAGTTTATTACTCACCAGTCACTATGGCTACACCTTC

V: TRBV28
D: -
J: TRBJ1-2
size: -
CDR3: CASSLGVGGYTF
DNA: TGTGCCAGCAGTTTGGGAGTGGGCGGCTACACCTTC

V: TRBV5-5
D: -
J: TRBJ2-5
size: -
CDR3: CASSPGQTQETQYF
DNA: TGTGCCAGCAGCCCAGGACAGACCCAAGAGACCCAGTACTTC

V: TRBV10-1
D: TRBD1
J: TRBJ2-4
size: -
CDR3: CASSVGQGANIQYF
DNA: TGCGCCAGCAGTGTTGGTCAGGGGGCGAACATTCAGTACTTC

V: TRBV2
D: TRBD1
J: TRBJ2-2
size: -
CDR3: CASSFLRQGNTGELFF
DNA: TGTGCCAGCAGTTTCCTCCGACAGGGGAACACCGGGGAGCTGTTTTTT

V: TRBV6-6
D: TRBD1
J: TRBJ2-6
size: -
CDR3: CAHSGTGTPGANVLTF
DNA: TGTGCCCACTCGGGGACAGGGACGCCTGGGGCCAACGTCCTGACTTTC

V: TRBV30
D: -
J: TRBJ2-7
size: -
CDR3: CAWSQPRDTDEQYF
DNA: TGTGCCTGGAGTCAACCCCGGGACACAGACGAGCAGTACTTC

V: TRBV5-5
D: TRBD1
J: TRBJ1-1
size: -
CDR3: CASSLRTGQYTEAFF
DNA: TGTGCCAGCAGCTTGAGGACAGGTCAGTACACTGAAGCTTTCTTT

V: TRBV6-5
D: -
J: TRBJ2-1
size: -
CDR3: CASSRDAYNEQFF
DNA: TGTGCCAGCAGCCGGGACGCGTACAATGAGCAGTTCTTC

V: TRBV5-1
D: -
J: TRBJ2-7
size: -
CDR3: CASRAATASSYEQYF
DNA: TGCGCCAGCAGGGCCGCGACCGCGAGCTCCTACGAGCAGTACTTC